This T cell receptor beta chain was sequenced in a study of post-analysis software for immune sequencing data. Study-level results: About 5 TRBV segments were more frequent in patients than controls; TRBV5-6, TRBV5-1 and TRBV20-1 belonged to this group. Same-batch preparations were strongly co-clustered by F measure. Multiple sclerosis patients had significantly lower normalized Chao1 diversity than controls.

This CDR3 comprises 12 residues. Comments on this clonotype: Its antigen is not identified.

Unique molecular identifiers featured in each of the TCR beta cDNA libraries. Roughly 0.5 million cDNA molecules were obtained from about 1 to 10 million T cells. TCRdb reanalysed the PCR reads using MiXCR and keeps one entry per CDR3 protein. The repertoire holds under 650,000 distinct CDR3 sequences, with 40% to 50% as singletons. The sequence derives from a girl aged 10 to 17 with multiple sclerosis. The specimen sequenced was blood. The chain joins TRBV12-2 to TRBJ2-7; TRBD1 is the table's D call, not checked against the DNA. TRBV12-2 is assigned pseudogene status. The DNA of the CDR3 is TGTGCCGTGGGGACAGCGATCTACGAGCAGTACTTC. Amino acid sequence: CAVGTAIYEQYF.